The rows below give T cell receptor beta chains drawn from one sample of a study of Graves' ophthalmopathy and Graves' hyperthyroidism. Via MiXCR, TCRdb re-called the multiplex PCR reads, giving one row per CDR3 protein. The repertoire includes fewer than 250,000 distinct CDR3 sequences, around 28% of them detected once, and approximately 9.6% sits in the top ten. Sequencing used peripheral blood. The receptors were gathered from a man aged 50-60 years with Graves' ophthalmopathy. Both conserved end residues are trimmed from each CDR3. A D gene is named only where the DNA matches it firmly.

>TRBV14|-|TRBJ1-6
ASSWAGNSPLH
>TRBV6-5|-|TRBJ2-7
ASSYGGGHEQY
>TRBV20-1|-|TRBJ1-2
SARDIRDLGYGYT
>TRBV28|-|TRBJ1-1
ASSPDIMNTEAF
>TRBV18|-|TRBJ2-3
ASSPPAALTDTQY
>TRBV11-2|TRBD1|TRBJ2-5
ASGLDWTGRTQY
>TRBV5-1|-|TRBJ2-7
ASSVGGKVWEQY
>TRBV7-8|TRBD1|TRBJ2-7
ASSHPDRARRSSYEQY
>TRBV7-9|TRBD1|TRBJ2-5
ASGPPGQVQETQY
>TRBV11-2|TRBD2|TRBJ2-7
ASSSRTSGGAYEQY
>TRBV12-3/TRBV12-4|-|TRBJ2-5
ASRPQRREETQY